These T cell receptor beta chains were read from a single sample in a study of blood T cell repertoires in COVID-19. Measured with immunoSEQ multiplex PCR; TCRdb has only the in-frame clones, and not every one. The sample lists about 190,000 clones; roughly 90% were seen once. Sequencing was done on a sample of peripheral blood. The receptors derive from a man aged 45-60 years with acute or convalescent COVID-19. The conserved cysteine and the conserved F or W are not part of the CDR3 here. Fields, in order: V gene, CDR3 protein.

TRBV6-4 ASKSEASYNEQF
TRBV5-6 ASSSFAAAGTDTQY
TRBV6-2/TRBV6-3 ASSHTLGQGISNEQF
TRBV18 ASSYGQPSTDTQY
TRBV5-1 ASSLGGTTTGELF
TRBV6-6 ASSYSQGVTEAF
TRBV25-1 ASSEPGEFGYT
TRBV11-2 ASSPGTDYGYT
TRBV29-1 SVDTGRGSYNEQF
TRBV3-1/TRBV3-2 ASSSQGTDTQY
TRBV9 ASSVYGTGVYNEQF
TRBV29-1 SVEESLYTEAF
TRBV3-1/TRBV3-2 ASSPRRGDYGYT
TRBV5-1 ASSFGGRFLSTDTQY
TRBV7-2 ASSLQGSNQPQH
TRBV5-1 ASSLGGQATDTQY
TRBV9 ASSYSGRGRTDTQY
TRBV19 ASSTRQGAMETQY
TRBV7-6 ASSSPGYEQY
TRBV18 ASSPIVRSVAKNIQY
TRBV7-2 ASSRTLAEQF
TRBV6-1 ASSEPRLYT
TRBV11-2 ASSKGLANAGELF
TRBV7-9 ASSNDRVTEAF
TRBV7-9 ASSLVGTSYQETQY
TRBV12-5 ASGSGPPSWQF
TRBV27 ASSFEGSPDYGYT
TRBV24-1 ATSDLPGKGLNEQF
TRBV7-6 ASSTRQGRSTDTQY
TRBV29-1 SVGRRQNTEAF
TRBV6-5 ASSNRGGPDTQY
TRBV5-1 ASSFTGVGYEQY
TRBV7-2 ASSLGGFQETQY
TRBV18 ASSPRLAGGTGELF
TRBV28 ASSLGALFSNQPQH
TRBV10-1 ASSEGDSPNEKLF
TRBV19 ASTGTGGNQPQH
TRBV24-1 ATSSSQKSYQETQY
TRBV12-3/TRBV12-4 ASSLGAHEAF
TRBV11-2 ASSLLRNTEAF
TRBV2 ASRGAGGAVAKNIQY
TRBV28 ASSYSGGSNEKLF
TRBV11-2 ASSYRASGRGRDTQY
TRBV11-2 ASSRRGSYEQY
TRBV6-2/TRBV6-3 ASSYGWNTEAF
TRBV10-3 AIRETSGVTGELF
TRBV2 ASSSDMVWETQY
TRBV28 ASSSPRGGGSGELF